The 28 T cell receptor beta chains in this list originate from one sample, sequenced in a study of cytomegalovirus exposure and HLA in healthy donors. Amplification used 60 Vbeta primers and 13 Jbeta primers. Clones were sequenced by immunoSEQ multiplex PCR, and TCRdb holds only the in-frame ones, with some missing. The sample consists of about 150,000 clones, 80% of them appearing once. The sequencing sample was made of PBMCs. These receptors came from a middle-aged woman in good health and CMV-seronegative.

A note on this clone: Germline is not matched at one junction end, which may reflect a read error. The chain carries TRBV7-9 and TRBJ2-1; 12 nucleotides agree with TRBD2. Looked up from germline, CDR1 is SEHNR and CDR2 is FQNEAQ (reference sequence). The CDR3 length is 15 residues. This chain's CDR3 is CSSSSDGLAGHEQFF. For the CDR3, the DNA is TGTTCCAGCAGCTCCGACGGACTAGCGGGACATGAGCAGTTCTTC.

About this clone itself: An end of the junction does not agree with germline; a read error may underlie this. This chain uses TRBV7-9 with TRBJ1-4; 7 bases fit TRBD1. Germline-derived CDR1 and CDR2 are SEHNR and FQNEAQ (reference sequence). The CDR3 is 17 residues long. The CDR3 sequence: CSSSSSTKQGRSEKLFF. The CDR3 DNA sequence: TGTTCCAGCAGCTCCTCCACAAAACAGGGGAGATCGGAAAAACTGTTTTTT.

The genes are TRBV5-1 and TRBJ2-2; 13 nucleotides match TRBD2. V was clipped by 7 bases and J by 5 bases; unmatched bases: 8. The CDR3 sequence is 16 residues long. Germline V gives CDR1 SGHRS, CDR2 YFSETQ. The chain's CDR3 is CASGPGLAGDTGELFF. CDR3 DNA: TGCGCCAGCGGCCCCGGACTAGCGGGGGATACCGGGGAGCTGTTTTTT.

The V gene is TRBV28, the J gene TRBJ1-4; possible D gene TRBD1, 5 bases. Per germline, CDR1 MDHEN and CDR2 SYDVKM. There are 14 residues in the CDR3. The V and J ends lost 3 bases and 5 bases respectively, with 10 bases between them. The CDR3 is CASSFGQLNEKLFF. CDR3 nucleotides: TGTGCCAGCAGTTTCGGACAACTGAATGAAAAACTGTTTTTT.

The gene calls are TRBV7-2 and TRBJ1-2, with 7 bases fitting TRBD1. The CDR3 totals 15 residues. Germline V gene lookup returns CDR1 SGHTA and CDR2 FQGNSA. Germline trimming cut 3 bases from V and 2 bases from J; bases unmatched to any gene: 6. The CDR3 loop is CASSFTGTANYGYTF. The CDR3 DNA sequence: TGTGCCAGCAGCTTTACCGGGACAGCAAACTATGGCTACACCTTC.

The J gene is TRBJ1-5, the V gene TRBV7-2; D is possibly TRBD1 (6 bases). The V gene lost 2 bases and the J gene lost 6 bases, with 11 bases spanning the gap. This CDR3 comprises 14 residues. CDR1 SGHTA and CDR2 FQGNSA come from the germline V gene. In nucleotides, the CDR3 is TGTGCCAGCAGCTTATCTCCGGACAGTCAGCCCCAGCATTTT. This gives the protein CASSLSPDSQPQHF.

The chain joins TRBV29-1 to TRBJ2-7, with a weak D call TRBD2 (5 bases). The V gene lost 4 bases and the J gene lost 4 bases, with 14 bases spanning the gap. CDR3 length equals 13 residues. Per the germline V gene, CDR1 is SQVTM and CDR2 is ANQGSEA. CDR3 coding DNA: TGCAGCGTTGGAGGGTCCCCTCTGTACGAGCAGTACTTC. This gives the protein CSVGGSPLYEQYF.

The V call is TRBV28, the J call TRBJ2-3, with TRBD1 identical over 7 bases. V gave up 5 bases and J gave up 14 bases; unmatched junction bases: 10. The germline V gene encodes CDR1 MDHEN and CDR2 SYDVKM. The CDR3 has 12 amino acids. In DNA form, the CDR3 reads TGTGCCAGCAGTCTCCCGACAGGGTCGTGGTATTTT. Translating it yields CASSLPTGSWYF.

This chain joins TRBV7-3 and TRBJ1-1; weak D call: TRBD1 (5 bases). Germline values: CDR1 SGHTA, CDR2 FQGTGA. The CDR3 consists of 13 residues. Between the trimmed V and J ends, which lost 4 bases and 1 base, there was a span of 7 bases. CDR3 bases: TGTGCCAGCAGCTGGACACAGAACACTGAAGCTTTCTTT. This gives the protein CASSWTQNTEAFF.

The chain has TRBV7-9 and TRBJ1-2; D is unresolved. Deletions cut 1 base from V and 0 bases from J, with 6 bases between. CDR1 and CDR2 from the germline V gene are SEHNR and FQNEAQ (reference sequence). The length of the CDR3 is 14 residues. CDR3 residues: CASSLETPNYGYTF. The DNA for the CDR3 is TGTGCCAGCAGCTTAGAGACACCTAACTATGGCTACACCTTC. The complete variable domain, with remaining parts taken from reference TRBV7-9 and TRBJ1-2, reads DTGVSQNPRHKITKRGQNVTFRCDPISEHNRLYWYRQTLGQGPEFLTYFQNEAQLEKSRLLSDRFSAERPKGSFSTLEIQRTEQGDSAMYLCASSLETPNYGYTFGSGTRLTVV.

This chain joins TRBV7-3 and TRBJ2-7; 8 bases match TRBD2. Looked up from germline, CDR1 is SGHTA and CDR2 is FQGTGA. V trimming: 3 bases; J trimming: 0 bases; junction bases outside the gene matches: 7. The CDR3 is 16 amino acids. For the CDR3, the DNA is TGTGCCAGCAGCTTGGGGGCGGGAGGCTCCTCCTACGAGCAGTACTTC. Translating gives CASSLGAGGSSYEQYF.

The V gene is TRBV7-2, the J gene TRBJ1-2; 7 bases agree with TRBD1. Germline CDR1 SGHTA, CDR2 FQGNSA. V lost 10 bases and J lost 0; bases outside the gene matches: 11. This CDR3 is 15 amino acids long. The CDR3 loop reads CATEAGDSPNYGYTF. Written as DNA, the CDR3 is TGTGCCACCGAAGCCGGGGACAGCCCTAACTATGGCTACACCTTC.

The chain couples TRBV2 to TRBJ1-5; 11 nucleotides line up with TRBD1. With V trimmed by 9 bases and J by 4 bases, 5 bases remained unmatched. Germline loops: CDR1 SNHLY, CDR2 FYNNEI. The CDR3 has 14 amino acids. For the CDR3, the DNA is TGTGCCAGTGCCGGGACAGGGGGAAATCAGCCCCAGCATTTT. It is translated as CASAGTGGNQPQHF.

The chain has TRBV7-7 and TRBJ2-7, with a weak D call TRBD2 (5 bases). Trimming cost V 5 bases and J 5 bases, with 13 bases left between them. The CDR3 loop spans 13 amino acids. Germline V gene lookup returns CDR1 SSHAT and CDR2 FNYEAQ (reference sequence). This chain's CDR3 is CASSPPLGDEQYF. CDR3 in DNA: TGTGCCAGCAGCCCCCCCCTGGGAGACGAGCAGTACTTC.

This clone was detected once. V gene TRBV27 combines with J gene TRBJ2-1; the match to TRBD1 covers 8 bases. CDR1 is MNHEY and CDR2 is SMNVEV in the germline V gene (reference sequence). The CDR3 is 13 residues long. The J segment lost 9 bases and the V segment lost 6 bases, leaving 7 bases of the junction unmatched. CDR3 region: CASRRQGQGEQFF. For the CDR3, the DNA is TGTGCCAGCAGGAGACAGGGGCAAGGTGAGCAGTTCTTC.

This clone was seen a few times. The J gene is TRBJ2-1, the V gene TRBV4-3; TRBD2 might be the D (5 bases). The CDR3 length is 15 residues. The V and J ends lost 0 bases and 8 bases respectively, with 14 bases between them. The germline V gene has CDR1 LGHNA and CDR2 YSLEER. The CDR3 spells CASSQELGGSDEQFF. The CDR3 nucleotides read TGCGCCAGCAGCCAAGAGCTCGGCGGTAGCGATGAGCAGTTCTTC.

The chain joins TRBV15 to TRBJ2-7; TRBD1 is a possible D gene (5 bases). Germline V lookup: CDR1 LNHNV, CDR2 YYDKDF (reference sequence). Trimming shortened V by 2 bases and J by 5 bases, and 13 bases separated the two germline ends. CDR3 length equals 14 residues. The CDR3 bases are TGTGCCACCAGCAGATGGACCAGGGATCACGAGCAGTACTTC. Translating it yields CATSRWTRDHEQYF. Variable domain in full (rest from reference TRBV15 and TRBJ2-7): DAMVIQNPRYQVTQFGKPVTLSCSQTLNHNVMYWYQQKSSQAPKLLFHYYDKDFNNEADTPDNFQSRRPNTSFCFLDIRSPGLGDTAMYLCATSRWTRDHEQYFGPGTRLTVT.

The chain couples TRBV5-6 to TRBJ2-7; a possible D gene is TRBD2 (7 bases). V dropped 6 bases and J dropped 4 bases, with 17 bases sitting between them. Germline V lookup: CDR1 SGHDT, CDR2 YYEEEE. The CDR3 runs 14 residues. The CDR3 reads CASTRARGRYEQYF. CDR3 nucleotides: TGTGCCAGCACCCGCGCGCGGGGGCGGTACGAGCAGTACTTC.

This sequence joins TRBV5-1 and TRBJ2-5, with D perhaps matching TRBD2 (7 bases). With the DNA end fitting TRBJ2-7 better, the J assignment may be wrong. CDR3 size: 13 residues. Germline loops: CDR1 SGHRS, CDR2 YFSETQ. The CDR3 DNA follows: TGCGCCAGCAGCTCCGAGGGGGGGTACGAGCAGTACTTC. Translating it yields CASSSEGGYEQYF.

The chain couples TRBV5-1 to TRBJ2-7, with TRBD2 matching over 8 bases. This CDR3 has 16 residues. J lost 2 bases, V lost 0 bases, and 7 bases had no gene match. Germline V CDR1 and CDR2: SGHRS, YFSETQ. The CDR3 is CASSLVLAEGTYEQYF. CDR3 in DNA: TGCGCCAGCAGCTTGGTACTAGCGGAGGGGACCTACGAGCAGTACTTC.

The chain has TRBV4-1 and TRBJ2-1; D is unclear. The V and J ends lost 0 bases and 4 bases respectively, with 4 bases between them. This CDR3 has 13 amino acids. In germline, CDR1 is MGHRA, CDR2 YSYEKL. The CDR3 protein is CASSQDSYNEQFF. The CDR3 DNA sequence: TGCGCCAGCAGCCAAGATAGTTACAATGAGCAGTTCTTC.

The rearrangement uses TRBV4-3 and TRBJ2-3, with 8 bases that match TRBD2. The germline V gene encodes CDR1 LGHNA and CDR2 YSLEER. Germline trimming cut 2 bases from V and 3 bases from J; bases unmatched to any gene: 4. The CDR3 extends over 15 amino acids. CDR3 sequence reads: CASSQSGGATDTQYF. Written as DNA, the CDR3 is TGCGCCAGCAGCCAATCCGGGGGGGCAACAGATACGCAGTATTTT.

The CDR3 DNA reads as TGTGCCAGCAGTCCTCAGGGCTATGGCTACACCTTC. It yields the protein CASSPQGYGYTF. V gene TRBV28 combines with J gene TRBJ1-2, with a weak D call TRBD1 (5 bases). Germline values: CDR1 MDHEN, CDR2 SYDVKM. V lost 5 bases, J lost 4 bases, and 8 bases lay in between. The CDR3 totals 12 residues.

As DNA, the CDR3 is TGTGCCAGCAGTCAAAACCCGAGGCGCGGCTACACCTTC. Its protein product is CASSQNPRRGYTF. V gene TRBV6-5 combines with J gene TRBJ1-2; no clear D. The V and J ends lost 5 bases and 8 bases respectively, with 15 bases between them. CDR1 and CDR2 (germline): MNHEY, SVGAGI. The CDR3 runs to 13 residues.

This chain connects TRBV28 to TRBJ2-7; 7 bases are shared with TRBD2. The germline V gene encodes CDR1 MDHEN and CDR2 SYDVKM. V lost 5 bases, J lost 2 bases, and 9 bases stayed unmatched. The CDR3 is 15 residues long. The CDR3 nucleotides read TGTGCCAGCAGTCCCGGACTAGTCAGCACCTACGAGCAGTACTTC. The encoded protein is CASSPGLVSTYEQYF.

The V gene is TRBV9, the J gene TRBJ2-4; 7 bases are a match to TRBD1. Unmatched junction bases numbered 3, after V lost 4 bases and J lost 5 bases. CDR3 length: 13 amino acids. Germline CDR1 and CDR2: SGDLS and YYNGEE. The CDR3 reads CASSQGQQNIQYF. CDR3 DNA sequence: TGTGCCAGCAGCCAGGGACAGCAAAACATTCAGTACTTC.

This clone was recorded a few times. The chain employs TRBV19 and TRBJ1-1, with 7 nucleotides matching TRBD1. Germline CDR1 is LNHDA and CDR2 is SQIVND (reference sequence). The junction had 5 bases not matched to a gene; V was cut back by 5 bases and J by 5 bases. This CDR3 spans 13 amino acids. Here the CDR3 DNA reads TGTGCCAGTAGTCCCACAGGGGAGACTGAAGCTTTCTTT. Amino acids: CASSPTGETEAFF.

This clone came up once. V and J are TRBV9 and TRBJ2-7; weak D call: TRBD2 (6 bases). CDR3 length equals 14 residues. Germline CDR1 and CDR2: SGDLS and YYNGEE. Trimming took 0 bases from V and 3 from J, leaving 10 bases between them. CDR3 sequence: CASSVDSGGYEQYF. The CDR3 coding sequence is TGTGCCAGCAGCGTAGATAGCGGAGGCTACGAGCAGTACTTC.